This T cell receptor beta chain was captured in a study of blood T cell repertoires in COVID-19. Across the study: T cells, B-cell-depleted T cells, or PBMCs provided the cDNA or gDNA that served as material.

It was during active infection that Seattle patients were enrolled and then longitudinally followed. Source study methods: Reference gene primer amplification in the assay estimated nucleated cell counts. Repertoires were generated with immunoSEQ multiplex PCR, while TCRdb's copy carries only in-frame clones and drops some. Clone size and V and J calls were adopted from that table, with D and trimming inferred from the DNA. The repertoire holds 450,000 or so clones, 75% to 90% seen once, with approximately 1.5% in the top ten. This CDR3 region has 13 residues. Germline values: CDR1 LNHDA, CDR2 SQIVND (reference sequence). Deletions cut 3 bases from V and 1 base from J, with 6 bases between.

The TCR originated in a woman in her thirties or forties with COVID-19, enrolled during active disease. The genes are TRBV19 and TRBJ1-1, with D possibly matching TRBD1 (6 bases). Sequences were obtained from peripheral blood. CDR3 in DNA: TGTGCCAGTAGTATGGGGGCGAACACTGAAGCTTTCTTT. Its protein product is CASSMGANTEAFF.